This TCR beta chain was observed in a study of OX40 agonist ivuxolimab in advanced cancers. Study-level background: Ivuxolimab was a fully human IgG2 agonistic monoclonal antibody targeting the costimulatory receptor OX40 (CD134). Intravenous ivuxolimab was administered to patients every 2 weeks at six dose levels: 0.01, 0.1, 0.3, 1.5, 3 and 10 mg/kg. Of the roughly 50 dose-escalation patients, hepatocellular carcinoma was present in about 19, melanoma in approximately 15, renal cell carcinoma in 9 and head and neck cancer in 9. A male proportion of 75% to 85% and a mean age of 60 years, ranging from 23 to 79, were recorded for the dose-escalation cohort. Patients were allowed to have had prior anti-PD-1, anti-PD-L1 or anti-CTLA-4 therapy, and approximately 39% of the dose-escalation patients had been treated with checkpoint inhibitors. Partial responses were achieved by three dose-escalation patients, of whom one had hepatocellular carcinoma and two had cutaneous melanoma. Peripheral TCRbeta sequencing aimed to test whether ivuxolimab altered TCR sequence diversity and caused clonal T-cell expansion. The paper describes the monotherapy dose-escalation part (N of about 47 patients) of the phase I trial of ivuxolimab. General study outcomes and caveats: Low levels of normalized T-cell clonal expansion were also seen in some patients who did not respond. At doses from 0.1 to 3.0 mg/kg, clonal expansion was seen in both CD4+ and CD8+ blood T cells between baseline and week 6. In the 0.1-3.0 mg/kg groups, partial responders had among the lowest normalized peripheral clonal expansion, particularly in CD8+ T cells. The antigen specificity of the clonally expanded peripheral T cells was not determined. After ivuxolimab, CD8+ T cells had more expanded clones than CD4+ T cells on average.

On this clone: The antigen this receptor binds is unknown. Base qualities are not provided; no much larger clone lies one nucleotide away.

Patients with a history of autoimmune disease or receiving systemic immunosuppression were excluded from the trial. Peripheral blood for TCR sequencing was collected from all dose cohorts at baseline, on cycle 4 day 1, and on cycle 7 day 1. The samples were taken from a phase I, first-in-human, multicenter, open-label dose-escalation trial of ivuxolimab. Adults with locally advanced or metastatic head and neck squamous cell, hepatocellular, melanoma or renal cell carcinoma were enrolled in the trial. Before TCR sequencing, CD4+ T cells and CD8+ T cells from peripheral blood were sorted into separate populations. To sequence the TCRbeta CDR3 region, genomic DNA was isolated from the sorted cells. The immunoSEQ Assay was used for sequencing of TCRbeta CDR3 regions. What TCRdb holds here is the immuneACCESS table cut down to in-frame rearrangements. Part of the clones is not present; checked against another copy, under half of the missing clones reflect an unresolved V gene, and the others are unexplained. The sample table holds around 64,000 clones, of which around 86% were seen once. The ten top clones hold 0.3% to 0.4% of the sample.

V and J are truncated by 0 bases and 5 bases respectively, leaving an intervening sequence of 13 bases. The germline V gene encodes CDR1 GTSNPN and CDR2 SVGIG (reference sequence). Its CDR3 holds 14 amino acids, cysteine through phenylalanine. Only the CDR3 DNA stays, 42 bases, in frame from base 1. The sequence came from an adult with an advanced solid tumor such as melanoma, head and neck, liver or kidney cancer. This chain is built from TRBV30 and TRBJ1-2; the D gene remains uncertain. This specimen consisted of CD4+ or CD8+ T cells sorted from blood, obtained in a trial of the OX40 agonist ivuxolimab. CDR3 protein: CAWSVKEGIYGYTF. The DNA sequence is given as TGTGCCTGGAGTGTTAAGGAGGGCATTTATGGCTACACCTTC.